This T cell receptor beta chain was retrieved from a study of T cells expressing NK-cell markers. A 5'RACE template switching approach incorporating UMIs was used to make TCR beta cDNA. TCRdb reprocessed the 5' RACE reads and stores each CDR3 protein as one record, lacking DNA. In total, the table holds about 390,000 distinct CDR3 sequences. The CDR3 contains 15 residues. The germline V gene encodes CDR1 MNHEY and CDR2 SVGAGI. This clonotype was obtained from a woman aged 45-59 years in good health. The V call is TRBV6-5, the J call TRBJ2-3; TCRdb's D call of TRBD2 is untestable without DNA. Sequenced material: blood T cells: a sorted CD56 or NKG2C T cell subset, CD4+ or CD8+ T cells, or bulk PBMC T cells (not recorded which). CDR3: CASSYTAGVYDTQYF.